These 9 T cell receptor beta chains originate from one sample sequenced in a study of vaccination effects on CD4 cells after COVID-19. Sequencing followed a ViraFEST assay step that expanded antigen-specific CD4+ T cells with viral peptide pools. Researchers isolated CD4+ T cells once 9 to 11 days of culture had elapsed. The infection with SARS-CoV-2 (confirmed by PCR) occurred in this person between March and December 2020. Some clones are missing from TCRdb's copy, which holds only in-frame ones; the method was immunoSEQ multiplex PCR. The table records about 45,000 clones, 65% to 70% of them present only once. No antigen has been identified for these receptors. Specimen: CD4+ T cells from PBMCs cultured with a peptide pool, collected before COVID-19 vaccination. Receptor source: a human donor who had a prior SARS-CoV-2 infection.

This clone was seen only a few times. The V call is TRBV19, the J call TRBJ2-7; D remains ambiguous. Per germline, CDR1 LNHDA and CDR2 SQIVND (reference sequence). The V gene lost 3 bases and the J gene lost 1 base, with 10 bases spanning the gap. The CDR3 totals 14 residues. CDR3 region: CASSMDRESYEQYF. The CDR3 DNA reads as TGTGCCAGTAGTATGGACCGAGAGTCCTACGAGCAGTACTTC. Drawing the rest from reference TRBV19 and TRBJ2-7, the complete variable domain is DGGITQSPKYLFRKEGQNVTLSCEQNLNHDAMYWYRQDPGQGLRLIYYSQIVNDFQKGDIAEGYSVSREKKESFPLTVTSAQKNPTAFYLCASSMDRESYEQYFGPGTRLTVT.

In this sample, this clone turned up once. The chain is built from TRBV5-1 and TRBJ1-4; 12 bases match TRBD1. This CDR3 comprises 16 residues. Germline V lookup: CDR1 SGHRS, CDR2 YFSETQ. J was trimmed by 7 bases and V by 4 bases; bases with no gene match: 8. Written as DNA, the CDR3 is TGCGCCAGCAGCCCCGGGACAGGGGGCGCGGTTGAAAAACTGTTTTTT. Translated: CASSPGTGGAVEKLFF.

The chain is built from TRBV19 and TRBJ1-6, with 8 bases that match TRBD1. CDR1 LNHDA and CDR2 SQIVND come from the germline V gene (reference sequence). J lost 6 bases, V lost 5 bases, and 6 bases had no gene match. The CDR3 covers 15 residues. DNA for the CDR3: TGTGCCAGTAGTGTGGACAGGGACGGTAATTCACCCCTCCACTTT. Its protein product is CASSVDRDGNSPLHF.

This sequence joins TRBV11-2 and TRBJ1-2, with D maybe TRBD1 (6 bases). The V end was cut by 5 bases, the J end by 7 bases, with 14 bases between. The CDR3 runs 13 residues. Germline V gene sequence: CDR1 SGHAT, CDR2 FQNNGV. The CDR3 sequence: CASSLIRTAGYTF. CDR3 nucleotide sequence: TGTGCCAGCAGCCTCATTAGGACAGCTGGCTACACCTTC.

This sequence joins TRBV5-1 and TRBJ1-2; 8 bases agree with TRBD1. The CDR3 length is 15 residues. Germline V gene lookup returns CDR1 SGHRS and CDR2 YFSETQ. V dropped 4 bases and J dropped 6; count of bases not matched to a gene: 11. CDR3 protein: CASSLISGGANGYTF. The CDR3 nucleotides are TGCGCCAGCAGCCTCATCTCAGGGGGCGCGAATGGCTACACCTTC.

This rearrangement joins TRBV27 to TRBJ2-6; 9 bases are a match to TRBD2. J was trimmed by 0 bases and V by 7 bases; bases with no gene match: 7. The CDR3 consists of 17 residues. In germline, CDR1 is MNHEY, CDR2 SMNVEV (reference sequence). CDR3 sequence: CASTISGSSSGANVLTF. The CDR3 bases are TGTGCCAGCACTATTAGCGGGAGCAGCTCTGGGGCCAACGTCCTGACTTTC.

This clone was observed a handful of times. V is TRBV5-4 and J is TRBJ1-6; D is possibly TRBD1 (5 bases). Germline lookup yields CDR1 SGHNT and CDR2 YYREEE (reference sequence). V gave up 0 bases and J gave up 8 bases, with 12 bases separating them. CDR3 length equals 15 residues. CDR3 DNA: TGTGCCAGCAGCTTGGACCAGGGAAACCATTCACCCCTCCACTTT. This sequence encodes CASSLDQGNHSPLHF.

The chain links TRBV5-1 to TRBJ2-2; D is perhaps TRBD1 or TRBD2 (5 bases each). CDR3 length: 16 amino acids. Germline CDR1 SGHRS, CDR2 YFSETQ. V was trimmed by 0 bases and J by 1 base, leaving 10 bases between them. The CDR3 DNA sequence: TGCGCCAGCAGCTTGGCCGGGACCCGGAACACCGGGGAGCTGTTTTTT. Residues: CASSLAGTRNTGELFF.

The rearrangement joins TRBV11-3 to TRBJ2-3; a possible D gene is TRBD2 (5 bases). The CDR3 spans 17 residues. CDR1 SGHNT and CDR2 YENEEA come from the germline V gene. V lost 0 bases and J lost 1, with 14 bases in between. CDR3 amino acids: CASSLDSGSAGTDTQYF. DNA of the CDR3: TGTGCCAGCAGCTTAGACTCGGGATCGGCGGGCACAGATACGCAGTATTTT.